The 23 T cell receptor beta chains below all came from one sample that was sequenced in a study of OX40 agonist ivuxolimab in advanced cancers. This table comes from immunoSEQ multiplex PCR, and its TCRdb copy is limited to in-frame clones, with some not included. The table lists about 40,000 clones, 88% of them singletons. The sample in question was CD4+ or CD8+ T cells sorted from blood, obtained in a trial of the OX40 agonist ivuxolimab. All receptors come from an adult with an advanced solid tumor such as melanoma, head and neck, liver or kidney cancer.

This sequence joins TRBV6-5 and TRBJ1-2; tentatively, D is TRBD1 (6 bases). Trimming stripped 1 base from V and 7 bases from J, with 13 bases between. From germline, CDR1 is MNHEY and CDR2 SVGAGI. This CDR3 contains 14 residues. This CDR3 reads CASSYLQGTAGYTF. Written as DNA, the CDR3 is TGTGCCAGCAGTTACTTACAGGGTACGGCTGGCTACACCTTC.

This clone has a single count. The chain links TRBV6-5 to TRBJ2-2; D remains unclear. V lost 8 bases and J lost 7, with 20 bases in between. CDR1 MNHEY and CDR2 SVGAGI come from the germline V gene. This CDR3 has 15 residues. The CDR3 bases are TGTGCCAGCCAGGCGACATTATCGAGTAACGGGGAGCTGTTTTTT. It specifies CASQATLSSNGELFF.

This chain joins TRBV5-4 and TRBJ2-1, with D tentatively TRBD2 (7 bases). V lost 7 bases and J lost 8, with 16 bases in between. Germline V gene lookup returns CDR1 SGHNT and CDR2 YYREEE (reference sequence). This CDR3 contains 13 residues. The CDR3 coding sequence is TGTGCCAGCGTAGAGGGGGGGGGAGATGAGCAGTTCTTC. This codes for CASVEGGGDEQFF.

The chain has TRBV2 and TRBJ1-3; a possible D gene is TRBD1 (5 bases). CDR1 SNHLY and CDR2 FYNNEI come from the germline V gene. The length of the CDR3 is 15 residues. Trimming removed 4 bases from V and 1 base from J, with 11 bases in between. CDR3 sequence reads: CASSGPGRSGNTIYF. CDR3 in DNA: TGTGCCAGCAGTGGCCCAGGGCGATCTGGAAACACCATATATTTT.

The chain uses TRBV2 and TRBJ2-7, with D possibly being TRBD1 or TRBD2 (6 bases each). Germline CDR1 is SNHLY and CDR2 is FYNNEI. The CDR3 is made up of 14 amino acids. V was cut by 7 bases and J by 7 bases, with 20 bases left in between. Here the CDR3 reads CASTPGGSMGEQYF. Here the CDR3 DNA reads TGTGCCAGCACCCCCGGGGGCTCCATGGGGGAGCAGTACTTC.

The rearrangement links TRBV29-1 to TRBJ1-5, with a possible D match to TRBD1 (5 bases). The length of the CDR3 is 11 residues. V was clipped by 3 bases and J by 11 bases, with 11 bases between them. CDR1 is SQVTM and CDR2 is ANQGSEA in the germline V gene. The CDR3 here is CSVEEGTAQHF. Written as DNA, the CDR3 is TGCAGCGTTGAGGAGGGGACGGCCCAGCATTTT. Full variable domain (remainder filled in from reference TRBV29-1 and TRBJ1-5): SAVISQKPSRDICQRGTSLTIQCQVDSQVTMMFWYRQQPGQSLTLIATANQGSEATYESGFVIDKFPISRPNLTFSTLTVSNMSPEDSSIYLCSVEEGTAQHFGDGTRLSIL.

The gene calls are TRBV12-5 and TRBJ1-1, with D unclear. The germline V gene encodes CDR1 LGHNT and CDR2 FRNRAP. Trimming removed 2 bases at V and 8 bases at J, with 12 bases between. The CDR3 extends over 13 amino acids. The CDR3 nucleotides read TGTGCTAGTGGTTTGAATTCGGGAACAGAAGCTTTCTTT. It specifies CASGLNSGTEAFF. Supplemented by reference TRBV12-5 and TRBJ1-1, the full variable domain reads DARVTQTPRHKVTEMGQEVTMRCQPILGHNTVFWYRQTMMQGLELLAYFRNRAPLDDSGMPKDRFSAEMPDATLATLKIQPSEPRDSAVYFCASGLNSGTEAFFGQGTRLTVV.

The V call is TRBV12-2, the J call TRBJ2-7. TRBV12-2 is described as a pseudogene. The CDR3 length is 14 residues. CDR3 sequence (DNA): TGTGCAAGTCGCTTAGAACGGAACTCCTACGAGCAGTACTTC. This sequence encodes CASRLERNSYEQYF.

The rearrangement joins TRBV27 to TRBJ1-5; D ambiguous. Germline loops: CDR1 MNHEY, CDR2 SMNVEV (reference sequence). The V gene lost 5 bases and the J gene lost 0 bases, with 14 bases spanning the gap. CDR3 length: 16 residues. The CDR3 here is CASSTKDGYSNQPQHF. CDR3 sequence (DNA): TGTGCCAGCAGTACTAAAGACGGATATAGCAATCAGCCCCAGCATTTT.

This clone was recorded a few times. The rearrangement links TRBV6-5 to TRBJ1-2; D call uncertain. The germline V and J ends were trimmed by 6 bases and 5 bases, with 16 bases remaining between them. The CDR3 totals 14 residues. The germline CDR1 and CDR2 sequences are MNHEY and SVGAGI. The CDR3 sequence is CASSPLFQPYGYTF. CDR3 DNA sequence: TGTGCCAGCAGCCCTCTCTTTCAACCATATGGCTACACCTTC.

CDR3 sequence: CASSPSWNDYEQYF. The CDR3 DNA reads as TGTGCCAGCAGCCCCTCCTGGAATGACTACGAGCAGTACTTC. The chain uses TRBV14 and TRBJ2-7; D is unclear. The CDR3 loop spans 14 amino acids. Germline loops: CDR1 SGHDN, CDR2 FVKESK. Trimming removed 4 bases at V and 3 bases at J, with 13 bases between.

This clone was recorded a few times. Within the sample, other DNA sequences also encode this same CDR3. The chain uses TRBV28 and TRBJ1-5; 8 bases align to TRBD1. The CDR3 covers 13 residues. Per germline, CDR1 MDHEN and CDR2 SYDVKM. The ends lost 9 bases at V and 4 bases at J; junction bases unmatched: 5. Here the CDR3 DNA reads TGTGCCAGTCAAAACAGGGGGAATCAGCCCCAGCATTTT. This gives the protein CASQNRGNQPQHF.

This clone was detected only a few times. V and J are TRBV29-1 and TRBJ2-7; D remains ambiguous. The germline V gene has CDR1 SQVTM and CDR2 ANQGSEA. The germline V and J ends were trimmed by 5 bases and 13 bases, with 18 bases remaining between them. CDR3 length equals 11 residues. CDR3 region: CSVSDLSSTYF. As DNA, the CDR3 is TGCAGCGTTTCGGACCTGTCAAGCACCTACTTC.

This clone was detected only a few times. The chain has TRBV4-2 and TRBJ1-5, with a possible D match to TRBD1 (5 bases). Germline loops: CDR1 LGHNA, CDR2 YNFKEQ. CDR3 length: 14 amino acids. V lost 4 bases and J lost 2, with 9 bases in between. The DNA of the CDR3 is TGTGCCAGCAGCCTGGGGGGGGGCAATCAGCCCCAGCATTTT. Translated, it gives CASSLGGGNQPQHF.

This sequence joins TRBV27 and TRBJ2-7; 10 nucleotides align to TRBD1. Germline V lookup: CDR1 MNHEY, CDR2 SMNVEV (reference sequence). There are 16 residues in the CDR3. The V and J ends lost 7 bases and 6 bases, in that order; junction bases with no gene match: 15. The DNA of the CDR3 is TGTGCCAGCACCCCCTGCCCAGCGGGACAGGGGTGCGAGCAGTACTTC. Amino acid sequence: CASTPCPAGQGCEQYF.

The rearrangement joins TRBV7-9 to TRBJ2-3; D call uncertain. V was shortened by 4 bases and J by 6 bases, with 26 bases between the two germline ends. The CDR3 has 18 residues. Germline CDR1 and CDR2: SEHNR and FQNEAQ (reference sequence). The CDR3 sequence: CASSSSNPRPSPPDTQYF. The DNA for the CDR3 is TGTGCCAGCAGCTCATCGAACCCCCGACCATCCCCCCCGGATACGCAGTATTTT.

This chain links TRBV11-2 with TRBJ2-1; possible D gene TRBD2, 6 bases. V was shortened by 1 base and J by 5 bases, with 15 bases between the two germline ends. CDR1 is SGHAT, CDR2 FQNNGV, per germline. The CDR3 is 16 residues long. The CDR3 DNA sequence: TGTGCCAGCAGCTTAGCCCCCAACAGGAGGGACAATGAGCAGTTCTTC. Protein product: CASSLAPNRRDNEQFF.

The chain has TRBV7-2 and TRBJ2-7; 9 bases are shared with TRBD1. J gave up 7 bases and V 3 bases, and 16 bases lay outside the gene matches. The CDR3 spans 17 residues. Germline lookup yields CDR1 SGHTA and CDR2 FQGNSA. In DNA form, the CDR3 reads TGTGCCAGCAGCTTTCCCAGGACAGGGGACGTTTCGGGAGAGCAGTACTTC. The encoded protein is CASSFPRTGDVSGEQYF. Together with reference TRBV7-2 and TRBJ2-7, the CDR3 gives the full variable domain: GAGVSQSPSNKVTEKGKDVELRCDPISGHTALYWYRQSLGQGLEFLIYFQGNSAPDKSGLPSDRFSAERTGGSVSTLTIQRTQQEDSAVYLCASSFPRTGDVSGEQYFGPGTRLTVT.

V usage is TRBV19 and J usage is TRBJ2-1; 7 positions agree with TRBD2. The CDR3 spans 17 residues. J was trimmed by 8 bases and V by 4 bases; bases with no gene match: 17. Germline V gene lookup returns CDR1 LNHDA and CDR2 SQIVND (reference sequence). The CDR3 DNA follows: TGTGCCAGTAGTAGCCTTCGGACTAGTCATTACGTCGATGAGCAGTTCTTC. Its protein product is CASSSLRTSHYVDEQFF.

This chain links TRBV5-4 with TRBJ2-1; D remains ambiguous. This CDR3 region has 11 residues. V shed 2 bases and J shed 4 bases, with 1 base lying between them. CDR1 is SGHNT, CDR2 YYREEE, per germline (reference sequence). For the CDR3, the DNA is TGTGCCAGCAGCTTTTACAATGAGCAGTTCTTC. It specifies CASSFYNEQFF.

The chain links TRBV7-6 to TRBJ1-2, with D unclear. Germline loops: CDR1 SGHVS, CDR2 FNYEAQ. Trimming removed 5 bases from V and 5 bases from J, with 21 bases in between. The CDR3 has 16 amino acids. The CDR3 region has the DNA TGTGCCAGCAGCCAAGAAATAACAGCTAACCCGTATGGCTACACCTTC. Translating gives CASSQEITANPYGYTF.

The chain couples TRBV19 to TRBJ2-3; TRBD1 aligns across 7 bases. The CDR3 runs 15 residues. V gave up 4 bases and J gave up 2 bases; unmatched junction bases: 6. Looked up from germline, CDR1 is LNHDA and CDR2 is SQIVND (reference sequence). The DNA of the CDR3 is TGTGCCAGTAGTAGTCGGACAGGAATCACAGATACGCAGTATTTT. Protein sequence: CASSSRTGITDTQYF.

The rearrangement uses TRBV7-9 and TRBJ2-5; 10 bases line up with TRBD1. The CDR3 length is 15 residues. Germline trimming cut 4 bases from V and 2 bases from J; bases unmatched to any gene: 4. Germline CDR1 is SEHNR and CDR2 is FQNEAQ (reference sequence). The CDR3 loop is CASSSGQGPQETQYF. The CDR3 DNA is TGTGCCAGCAGCTCGGGACAGGGGCCTCAAGAGACCCAGTACTTC.